This T cell receptor (beta chain) came from a study of T cell responses to AZD1222 COVID-19 vaccine. Points from the study as a whole: The span of vaccine-associated CD4 TCRs extended across spike, with dominance at 160-218 and 743-854. Repertoire sampling was restricted to post-peak T cell response timepoints.

Using immunoSEQ multiplex PCR, the repertoire was profiled, and TCRdb retains in-frame clones only, with some absent. This sample has roughly 160,000 clones, with about nine tenths found just once. For this clone: The antigen is unknown.

Losses at the gene ends were 4 bases for V and 0 bases for J; bases not matched to a gene: 6. Germline CDR1 and CDR2: GTSNPN and SVGIG (reference sequence). This CDR3 has 15 amino acids. The TCR comes from an adult in good health. V is TRBV30 and J is TRBJ2-1; 7 bases align to TRBD2. Sample: peripheral blood, taken on day 0 of AZD1222 vaccination. The CDR3 region is CAWTLAESSYNEQFF. The CDR3 coding sequence is TGTGCCTGGACTCTAGCGGAGAGCTCCTACAATGAGCAGTTCTTC.